This T cell receptor beta chain was identified during a study of blood T cells in healthy people across ages. Only a few counts were recorded for this clonotype. This CDR3 has 17 residues. V gave up 0 bases and J gave up 0 bases, with 13 bases separating them. Germline loops: CDR1 LGHNA, CDR2 YNFKEQ. A second roughly 6 to 12 cycle PCR used barcoded and J-beta primers. TCRdb redid the calling of the 5' RACE reads with MiXCR, one entry per CDR3 protein. The repertoire holds roughly 860,000 distinct CDR3 sequences, with around 62% as singletons. The V gene is TRBV4-2, the J gene TRBJ2-3, with D possibly being TRBD2 (6 bases). The receptor was derived from a man aged 25-45 years in good health. The sample comprised blood. This CDR3 is CASSQERGGVSTDTQYF. The CDR3 DNA reads as TGTGCCAGCAGCCAAGAACGTGGCGGGGTTAGCACAGATACGCAGTATTTT.